This T cell receptor (beta chain) was observed in a study of blood T cell repertoires in COVID-19. Study-wide background: The origin of the acute and convalescent COVID-19 samples was the United States, Italy and Spain. Sample material is recorded as cDNA or gDNA derived from T cells, B-cell-depleted T cells, or PBMCs.

In the source study's methods: Estimation of nucleated cell counts was performed using reference gene primer amplification. Sequencing used immunoSEQ multiplex PCR; TCRdb keeps in-frame clones, though not all of them. V and J calls and clone size are as listed in that table; D and trimming were resolved from the DNA. The sample comprises 440,000 or so clones, about 91% of which are singletons, and roughly 1.6% rests with the top ten. There are 15 residues in the CDR3. Germline CDR1 reads SGHKS; CDR2 reads YYEKEE (reference sequence). Germline trimming cut 0 bases from V and 5 bases from J; bases unmatched to any gene: 8.

This clonotype originated in a woman between 35 and 50 years old with COVID-19, enrolled during active disease. Sequencing was performed on peripheral blood. The V call is TRBV5-5, the J call TRBJ2-7; 7 nucleotides line up with TRBD2. This chain's CDR3 is CASSLVKGRVHEQYF. CDR3 DNA: TGTGCCAGCAGCTTGGTCAAAGGGAGGGTCCACGAGCAGTACTTC.